These T cell receptor beta chains were read from a single sample in a study of T cell repertoires in cytomegalovirus infection. One entry per CDR3 protein results from TCRdb running MiXCR on the reads. Among 200,000 to 250,000 distinct CDR3 sequences listed, 22% were seen once. The sample consisted of CD8+ T cells from PBMCs. These receptors were obtained from a human donor in good health (CMV status not recorded). Some clones in this sample may be carry-over from other donors' samples. Each CDR3 is given with its conserved first and last residue. Each record gives: D gene, V gene, J gene, clone size, CDR3 DNA, CDR3 protein. D genes are given only for firm matches. Clone size is given for some rows only: seen once, a few or many times, or a class if the clone is expanded.

TRBD2	TRBV28	TRBJ2-1	many	TGTGCCAGCAGGACGACTAGCGGGGGGGCCTCCTACAATGAGCAGTTCTTC	CASRTTSGGASYNEQFF
TRBD1	TRBV5-1	TRBJ1-1	NA	TGCGCCAGCAAACAGGGGATGAACACTGAAGCTTTCTTT	CASKQGMNTEAFF
NA	TRBV7-8	TRBJ1-2	many	TGTGCCAGCAGCTTAGAGGGACACAGCTATGGCTACACCTTC	CASSLEGHSYGYTF
NA	TRBV12-3/TRBV12-4	TRBJ1-1	NA	TGTGCCAGCAAGCGGGGTTTAGGGCGAACTGAAGCTTTCTTT	CASKRGLGRTEAFF
NA	TRBV18	TRBJ1-4	NA	TGTGCCAGCTCCCCAGACAGGCCTGCAACTAATGAAAAACTGTTTTTT	CASSPDRPATNEKLFF
NA	TRBV7-8	TRBJ2-7	many	TGTGCCAGCAGCTCAGGATTTTCCTCCTACGAGCAGTACTTC	CASSSGFSSYEQYF
TRBD1	TRBV12-3/TRBV12-4	TRBJ2-1	NA	TGTGCCAGCAGCCCCGGTACAGGGGCAGTGGATGAGCAGTTCTTC	CASSPGTGAVDEQFF
TRBD1	TRBV20-1	TRBJ2-1	NA	TGCAGTGCCTCGGACAGGGCCTCCTACAATGAGCAGTTCTTC	CSASDRASYNEQFF
NA	TRBV19	TRBJ1-1	few	TGTGCCAGTAGTATTGGCGTCCCTGAAGCTTTCTTT	CASSIGVPEAFF
TRBD2	TRBV27	TRBJ2-2	NA	TGTGCCAGCAGTTTGGGACGGGGGGGCGAGACCGGGGAGCTGTTTTTT	CASSLGRGGETGELFF
TRBD2	TRBV7-8	TRBJ2-1	few	TGTGCCAGCAGCACAGACGGGACTAGCGGGGGCAACAATGAGCAGTTCTTC	CASSTDGTSGGNNEQFF
NA	TRBV24-1	TRBJ1-2	NA	TGTGCCACCAGTGATGAAGGATTCTACACCTTC	CATSDEGFYTF
TRBD2	TRBV5-1	TRBJ2-1	few	TGCGCCAGCAGCACCCTAGCGGGGGGGCGCGATGAGCAGTTCTTC	CASSTLAGGRDEQFF
NA	TRBV7-6	TRBJ2-5	many	TGTGCCAGCAGCCGTACGGGGTACCAAGAGACCCAGTACTTC	CASSRTGYQETQYF
TRBD1	TRBV10-3	TRBJ2-1	NA	TGTGCCATCAGCGAGGGACAGGCCAGATCTGAGCAGTTCTTC	CAISEGQARSEQFF
TRBD1	TRBV28	TRBJ2-7	NA	TGTGCCAGCAGGTCGACAGGGACCTACGAGCAGTACTTC	CASRSTGTYEQYF
NA	TRBV7-6	TRBJ2-4	NA	TGTGCCAGCAGCTTAGGGCCTCCAGGCCAGGACATTCAGTACTTC	CASSLGPPGQDIQYF
NA	TRBV5-4	TRBJ2-1	few	TGTGCCAGCAGCCCCGTTCAGCGGTGGGATGAGCAGTTCTTC	CASSPVQRWDEQFF
NA	TRBV20-1	TRBJ1-5	NA	TGCAGTGCTAGAGATCCCGGGAGCAATCAGCCCCAGCATTTT	CSARDPGSNQPQHF
TRBD2	TRBV19	TRBJ2-1	NA	TGTGCCAGTAGTAACCCCAGGCTAGCGGGGGCGGGCGATGAGCAGTTCTTC	CASSNPRLAGAGDEQFF
NA	TRBV6-2/TRBV6-3	TRBJ1-5	few	TGTGCCAGCTTGAAGATCACTCGGGACAACGGGGAGGTCAATCAGCCCCAGCATTTT	CASLKITRDNGEVNQPQHF
TRBD2	TRBV7-9	TRBJ2-7	NA	TGTGCCAGCAGCTCGCTAGCGGGGGCCTACGAGCAGTACTTC	CASSSLAGAYEQYF
TRBD1	TRBV25-1	TRBJ2-7	many	TGTGCCAGCAGTGAATATCACCGGGACAGGGGTTCCTACGAGCAGTACTTC	CASSEYHRDRGSYEQYF
TRBD2	TRBV6-1	TRBJ2-1	many	TGTGCCAGCATCTCGACTAGCGGGGGTTACAATGAGCAGTTCTTC	CASISTSGGYNEQFF
TRBD1	TRBV25-1	TRBJ2-5	NA	TGTGCCAGCAGCCAATTCGGGGCAGGGGGCGTCGAGACCCAGTACTTC	CASSQFGAGGVETQYF
TRBD1	TRBV25-1	TRBJ1-6	NA	TGTGCCAGCAGTGCCGGGGACAGGCGGAATTCACCCCTCCACTTT	CASSAGDRRNSPLHF
NA	TRBV7-8	TRBJ2-3	many	TGTGCCAGCAGCTTAGCGGTGGGGGGTGGCACAGATACGCAGTATTTT	CASSLAVGGGTDTQYF
TRBD2	TRBV28	TRBJ2-1	many	TGTGCCAGCAGCCCCCCTGTAGGCGGGGGGGCCGGAAATGAGCAGTTCTTC	CASSPPVGGGAGNEQFF
TRBD2	TRBV2	TRBJ2-3	NA	TGTGCCAGCAGCCGGGGCCTAGCGGAAATCATAGATACGCAGTATTTT	CASSRGLAEIIDTQYF
NA	TRBV9	TRBJ1-3	NA	TGTGCCAGCAGCGTAGAGTCAGGCTCTGGAAACACCATATATTTT	CASSVESGSGNTIYF
NA	TRBV12-3/TRBV12-4	TRBJ2-5	few	TGTGCCAGCAGTCCTGATGCGGAGACCCAGTACTTC	CASSPDAETQYF
NA	TRBV6-6	TRBJ2-7	few	TGTGCCAGCAGTTACTCGACAGTCCAGCCTTGGGACTCCTACGAGCAGTACTTC	CASSYSTVQPWDSYEQYF
NA	TRBV5-4	TRBJ1-2	NA	TGTGCCAGCAGCTGGGGTTCGGGCGGCTTCACCTTC	CASSWGSGGFTF
NA	TRBV20-1	TRBJ1-1	NA	TGCAGTGCTAGACTCCGGCTGAACACTGAAGCTTTCTTT	CSARLRLNTEAFF
NA	TRBV14	TRBJ2-7	NA	TGTGCCAGCAGCTACGGACGGATTGACGCCCTGGGGCAGTACTTC	CASSYGRIDALGQYF
NA	TRBV27	TRBJ2-7	NA	TGTGCCAGCAGTTTCTGGGGCTACGAGCAGTACTTC	CASSFWGYEQYF
TRBD2	TRBV7-8	TRBJ2-5	many	TGTGCCAGCAGCTTATCGAGGGCGGGGGAAGCGACCCAGTACTTC	CASSLSRAGEATQYF
NA	TRBV7-3	TRBJ2-2	once	TGTGCCAGCAAACACCCCCTGACCGGGGAGCTGTTTTTT	CASKHPLTGELFF
TRBD1	TRBV7-2	TRBJ1-1	NA	TGTGCCAGCAGCTTATGGCGGTGGGGGACAGGGTCTAATGAAGCTTTCTTT	CASSLWRWGTGSNEAFF
NA	TRBV6-2/TRBV6-3	TRBJ2-2	NA	TGTGCCAGCAGTCATTCGGGACTCTACACCGGGGAGCTGTTTTTT	CASSHSGLYTGELFF
NA	TRBV2	TRBJ1-1	few	TGTGCCAGCAGTGAAGTGCGGCAGGCGAACACTGAAGCTTTCTTT	CASSEVRQANTEAFF
TRBD1	TRBV7-8	TRBJ1-1	many	TGTGCCAGCAGCGGAGCACAGGGGTACACTGAAGCTTTCTTT	CASSGAQGYTEAFF
TRBD2	TRBV7-2	TRBJ2-5	many	TGTGCCAGCAGCTTAGGTTGGGGACTAGCGGGGCAAGAGACCCAGTACTTC	CASSLGWGLAGQETQYF
TRBD1	TRBV28	TRBJ2-2	NA	TGTGCCAGCAGTCCGCAACAGGGGGGCTCAAACACCGGGGAGCTGTTTTTT	CASSPQQGGSNTGELFF
NA	TRBV7-2	TRBJ1-4	NA	TGTGCCAGCAGCCCCATTGAGGGCCTTAATGAAAAACTGTTTTTT	CASSPIEGLNEKLFF
TRBD2	TRBV29-1	TRBJ2-1	NA	TGCAGCGTTGGGGAAGTACTAGCGGGGGGCCCTGGCAATGAGCAGTTCTTC	CSVGEVLAGGPGNEQFF
TRBD2	TRBV6-5	TRBJ2-1	NA	TGTGCCAGCAGGCTAGCGGGGTTCGATGAGCAGTTCTTC	CASRLAGFDEQFF
TRBD1	TRBV28	TRBJ2-5	NA	TGTGCCAGCAGCCCTTCCGGGACAGTGAGCCAAGAGACCCAGTACTTC	CASSPSGTVSQETQYF
NA	TRBV7-6	TRBJ2-5	NA	TGTGCCAGCAGCCAACCTGGGGCGCGAGAGACCCAGTACTTC	CASSQPGARETQYF
NA	TRBV7-9	TRBJ2-1	many	TGTGCCAGCAGCGCGCACAACAGGATTTACAATGAGCAGTTCTTC	CASSAHNRIYNEQFF
TRBD2	TRBV7-6	TRBJ2-2	many	TGTGCCAGCAGTCTGTCGACAGGACTAGCGGGTGGAAGTGGGGAGCTGTTTTTT	CASSLSTGLAGGSGELFF